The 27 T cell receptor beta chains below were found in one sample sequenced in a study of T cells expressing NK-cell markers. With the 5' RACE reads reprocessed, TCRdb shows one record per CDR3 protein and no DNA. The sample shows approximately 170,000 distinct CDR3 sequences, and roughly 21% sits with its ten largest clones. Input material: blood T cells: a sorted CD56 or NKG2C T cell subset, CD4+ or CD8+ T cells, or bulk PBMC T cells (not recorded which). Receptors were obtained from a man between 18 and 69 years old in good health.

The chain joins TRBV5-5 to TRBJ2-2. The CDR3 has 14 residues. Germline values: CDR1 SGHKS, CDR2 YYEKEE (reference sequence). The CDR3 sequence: CASSARQNTGELFF.

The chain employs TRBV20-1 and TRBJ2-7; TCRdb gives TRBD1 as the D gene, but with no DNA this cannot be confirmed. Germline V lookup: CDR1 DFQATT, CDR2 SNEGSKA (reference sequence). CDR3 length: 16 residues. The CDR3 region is CSATNLPDTQSYEQYF.

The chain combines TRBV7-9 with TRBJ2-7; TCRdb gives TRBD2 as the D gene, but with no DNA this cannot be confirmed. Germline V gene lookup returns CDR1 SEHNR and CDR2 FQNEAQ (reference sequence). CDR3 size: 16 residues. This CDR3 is CASSLSLAGYSYEQYF.

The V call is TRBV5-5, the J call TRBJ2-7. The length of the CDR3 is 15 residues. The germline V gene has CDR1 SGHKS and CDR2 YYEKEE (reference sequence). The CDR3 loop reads CASSLGSTGLHEQYF. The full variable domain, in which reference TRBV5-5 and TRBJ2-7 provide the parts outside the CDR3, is DAGVTQSPTHLIKTRGQQVTLRCSPISGHKSVSWYQQVLGQGPQFIFQYYEKEERGRGNFPDRFSARQFPNYSSELNVNALLLGDSALYLCASSLGSTGLHEQYFGPGTRLTVT.

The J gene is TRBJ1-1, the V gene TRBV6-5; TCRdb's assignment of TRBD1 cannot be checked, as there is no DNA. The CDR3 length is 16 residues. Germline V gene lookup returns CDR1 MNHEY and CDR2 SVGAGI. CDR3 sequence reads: CASSYSLGEMNTEAFF.

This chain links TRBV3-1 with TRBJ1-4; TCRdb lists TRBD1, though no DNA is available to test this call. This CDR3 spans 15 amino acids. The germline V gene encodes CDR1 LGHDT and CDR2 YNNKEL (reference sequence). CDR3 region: CASSSTENLWEKLFF.

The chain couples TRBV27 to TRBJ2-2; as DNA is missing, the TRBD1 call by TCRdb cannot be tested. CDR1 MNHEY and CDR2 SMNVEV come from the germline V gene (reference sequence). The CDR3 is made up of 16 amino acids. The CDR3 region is CASSLQTSPLGGELFF.

The CDR3 loop reads CASSRGQEAYNEQFF. The V call is TRBV12-3 or TRBV12-4, the J call TRBJ2-1; TCRdb calls TRBD1, which cannot be checked without DNA. The CDR3 sequence is 15 residues long.

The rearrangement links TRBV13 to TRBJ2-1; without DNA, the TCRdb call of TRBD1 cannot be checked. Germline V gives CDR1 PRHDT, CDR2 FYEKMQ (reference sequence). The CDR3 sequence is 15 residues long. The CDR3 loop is CASSFSGQGYNEQFF.

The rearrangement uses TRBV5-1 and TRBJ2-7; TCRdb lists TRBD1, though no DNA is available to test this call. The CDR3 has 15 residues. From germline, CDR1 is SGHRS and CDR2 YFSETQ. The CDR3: CASSSDRGRVNEQYF.

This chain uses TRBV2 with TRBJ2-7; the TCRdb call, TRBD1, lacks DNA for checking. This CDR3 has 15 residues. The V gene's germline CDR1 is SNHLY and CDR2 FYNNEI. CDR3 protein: CASSEAGTGGYEQYF.

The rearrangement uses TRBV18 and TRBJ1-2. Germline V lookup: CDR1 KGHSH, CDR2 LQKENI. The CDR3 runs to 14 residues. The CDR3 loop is CASSHSGTFYGYTF.

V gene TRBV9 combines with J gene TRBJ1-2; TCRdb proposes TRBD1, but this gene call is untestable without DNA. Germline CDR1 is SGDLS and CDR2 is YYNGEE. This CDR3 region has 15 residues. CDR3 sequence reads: CASSVETDLNYGYTF.

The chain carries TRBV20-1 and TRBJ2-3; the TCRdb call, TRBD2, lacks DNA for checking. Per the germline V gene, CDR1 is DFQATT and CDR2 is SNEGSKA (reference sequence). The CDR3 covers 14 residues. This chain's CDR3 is CSASQGARGDTQYF.

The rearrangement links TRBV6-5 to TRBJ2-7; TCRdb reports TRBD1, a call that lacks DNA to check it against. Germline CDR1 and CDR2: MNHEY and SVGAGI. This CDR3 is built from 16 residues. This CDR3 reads CASSYGGYASPYEQYF.

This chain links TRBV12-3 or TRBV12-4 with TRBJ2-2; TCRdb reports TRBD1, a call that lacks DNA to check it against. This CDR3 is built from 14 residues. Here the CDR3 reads CASSDRGYTGELFF.

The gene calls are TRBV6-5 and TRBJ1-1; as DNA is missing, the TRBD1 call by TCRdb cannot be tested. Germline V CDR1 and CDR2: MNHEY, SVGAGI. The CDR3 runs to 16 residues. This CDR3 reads CASSYPTGGYQTEAFF.

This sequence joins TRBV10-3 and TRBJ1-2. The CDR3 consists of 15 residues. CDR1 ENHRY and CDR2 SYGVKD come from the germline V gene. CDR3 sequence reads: CAISESDRVSDGYTF.

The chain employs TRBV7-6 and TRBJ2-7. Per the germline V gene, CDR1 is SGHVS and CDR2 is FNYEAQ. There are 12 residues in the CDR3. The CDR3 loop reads CASSPEYNEQYF.

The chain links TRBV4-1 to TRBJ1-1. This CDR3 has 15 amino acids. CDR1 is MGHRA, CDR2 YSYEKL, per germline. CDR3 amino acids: CASSQDQGSNTEAFF.

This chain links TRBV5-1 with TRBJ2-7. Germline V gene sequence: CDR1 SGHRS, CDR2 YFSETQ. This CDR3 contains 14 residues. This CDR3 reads CASSLTDSSYEQYF.

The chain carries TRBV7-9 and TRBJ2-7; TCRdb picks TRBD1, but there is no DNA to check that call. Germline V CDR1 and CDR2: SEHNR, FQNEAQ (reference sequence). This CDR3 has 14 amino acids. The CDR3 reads CASSEGQGAYEQYF.

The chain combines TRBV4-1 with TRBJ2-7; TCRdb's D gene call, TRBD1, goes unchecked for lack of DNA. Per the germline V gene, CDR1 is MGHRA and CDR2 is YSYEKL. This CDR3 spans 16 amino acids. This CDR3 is CASSQIAGQGFYEQYF.

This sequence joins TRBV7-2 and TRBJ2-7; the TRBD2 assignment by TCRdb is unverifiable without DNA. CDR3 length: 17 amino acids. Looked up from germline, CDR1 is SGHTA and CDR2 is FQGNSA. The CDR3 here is CASSPILLLASNVEQYF. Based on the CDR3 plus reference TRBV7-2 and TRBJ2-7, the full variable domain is GAGVSQSPSNKVTEKGKDVELRCDPISGHTALYWYRQSLGQGLEFLIYFQGNSAPDKSGLPSDRFSAERTGGSVSTLTIQRTQQEDSAVYLCASSPILLLASNVEQYFGPGTRLTVT.

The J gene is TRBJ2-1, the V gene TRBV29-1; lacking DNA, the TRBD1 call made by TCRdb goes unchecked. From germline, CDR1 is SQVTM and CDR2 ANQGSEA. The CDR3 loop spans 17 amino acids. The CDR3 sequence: CSVLNFLRGQGGNEQFF.

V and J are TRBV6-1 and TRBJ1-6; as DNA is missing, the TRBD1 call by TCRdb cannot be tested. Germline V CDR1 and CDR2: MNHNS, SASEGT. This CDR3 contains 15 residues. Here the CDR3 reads CASIEVRGHNSPLHF.

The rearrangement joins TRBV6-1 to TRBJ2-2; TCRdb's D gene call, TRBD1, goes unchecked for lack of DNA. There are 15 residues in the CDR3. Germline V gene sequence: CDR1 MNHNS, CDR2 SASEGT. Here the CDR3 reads CASSTGDRETGELFF.